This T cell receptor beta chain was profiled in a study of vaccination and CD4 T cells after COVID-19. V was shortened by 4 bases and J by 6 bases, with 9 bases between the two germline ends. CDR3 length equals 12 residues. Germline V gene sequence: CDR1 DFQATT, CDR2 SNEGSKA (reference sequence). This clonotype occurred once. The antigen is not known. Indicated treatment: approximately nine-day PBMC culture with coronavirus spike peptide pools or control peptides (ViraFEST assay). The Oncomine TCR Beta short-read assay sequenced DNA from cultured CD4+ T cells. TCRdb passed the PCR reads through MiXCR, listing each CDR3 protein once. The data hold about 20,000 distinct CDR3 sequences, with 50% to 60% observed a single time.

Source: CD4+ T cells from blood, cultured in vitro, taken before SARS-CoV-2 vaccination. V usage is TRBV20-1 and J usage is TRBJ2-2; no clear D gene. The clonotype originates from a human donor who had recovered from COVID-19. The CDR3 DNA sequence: TGCAGTGCTAAGGGTTCACCCGGGGAGCTGTTTTTT. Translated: CSAKGSPGELFF.